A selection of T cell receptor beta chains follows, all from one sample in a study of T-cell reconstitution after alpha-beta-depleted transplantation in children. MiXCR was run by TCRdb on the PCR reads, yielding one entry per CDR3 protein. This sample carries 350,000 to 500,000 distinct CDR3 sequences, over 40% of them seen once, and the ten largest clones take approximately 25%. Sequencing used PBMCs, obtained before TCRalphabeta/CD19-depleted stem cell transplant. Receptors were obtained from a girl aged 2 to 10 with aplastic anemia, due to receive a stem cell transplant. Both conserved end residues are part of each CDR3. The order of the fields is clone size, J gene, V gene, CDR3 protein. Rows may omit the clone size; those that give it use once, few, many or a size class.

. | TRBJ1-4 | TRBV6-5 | CASSSVRAEKLFF
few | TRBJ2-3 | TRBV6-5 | CASSETVGTQYF
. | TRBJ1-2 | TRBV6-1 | CASSNPTGNYGYTF
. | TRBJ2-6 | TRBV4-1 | CASSPIGQGVPGANVLTF
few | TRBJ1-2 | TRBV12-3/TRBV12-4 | CASSFQDFNYGYTF
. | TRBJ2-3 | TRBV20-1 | CSARGGLAGGSSTDTQYF
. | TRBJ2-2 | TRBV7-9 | CASRARSWRENTGELFF
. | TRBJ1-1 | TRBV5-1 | CASSLEFGTEAFF
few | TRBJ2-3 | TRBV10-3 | CATQDGQGVDTQYF
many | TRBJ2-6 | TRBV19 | CASSTQGFSGANVLTF
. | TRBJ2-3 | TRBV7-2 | CASSPWTGKDTQYF
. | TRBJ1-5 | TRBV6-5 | CASSYTGAHQPQHF
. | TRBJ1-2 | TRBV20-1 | CSARDLFRYRGLVNYGYTF
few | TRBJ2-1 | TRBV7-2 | CASSPTSGNEQFF
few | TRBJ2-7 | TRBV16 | CASSQSDGSYEQYF
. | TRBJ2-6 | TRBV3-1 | CACWPSRGIFSGANVLTF
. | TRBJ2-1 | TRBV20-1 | CSARNSGTSGAVSEQFF
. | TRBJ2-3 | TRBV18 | CASSPNGAGKDTQYF
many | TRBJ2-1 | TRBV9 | CASSAFDRGDNEQFF
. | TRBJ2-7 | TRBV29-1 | CSVRQGFSYEQYF